This T cell receptor beta chain comes out of a study of shared clonotypes between healthy human individuals. Only in-frame clones appear in the TCRdb table, and some are missing; sequencing was by immunoSEQ multiplex PCR. Of some 300,000 clones in the sample, 73% were seen once. Germline V lookup: CDR1 SNHLY, CDR2 FYNNEI. The CDR3 sequence is 17 residues long. V dropped 6 bases and J dropped 4 bases, with 23 bases sitting between them. The sample taken for sequencing was memory CD4+ T cells sorted from blood. Subset reported: CD45RA-negative fraction. The sequence was collected from a man aged 30 to 45 in good health. The genes are TRBV2 and TRBJ2-3; D ambiguous. Here the CDR3 DNA reads TGTGCCAGCAGGGCTTTCGGACGGGTCGGATATCCAGATACGCAGTATTTT. This gives the protein CASRAFGRVGYPDTQYF.